This TCR beta chain was identified in a study of CD8 T cells in ankylosing spondylitis. Overall study findings and caveats: Clones tied to disease were said to be significantly enriched in matched ankylosing spondylitis synovial fluid. Reports of some motif variants in reactive arthritis synovial fluid and blood predate this one. Blood of patients with ankylosing spondylitis appeared to be characterized by a TCR beta motif of about eight highly homologous variants.

Library preparation for TCR beta used quantitative 5'-RACE with molecular barcodes. TCRdb processed the 5' RACE reads anew with MiXCR; each CDR3 protein has one entry. The profile shows 75,000 to 95,000 distinct CDR3 sequences, about 8.1% of them singletons. The CDR3 length is 15 residues. The V and J ends lost 3 bases and 1 base respectively, with 12 bases between them. This clonotype was detected ten times or more. Its antigen is unidentified. This TCR derives from a male donor with ankylosing spondylitis. The chain couples TRBV12-3 or TRBV12-4 to TRBJ2-5; D is possibly TRBD2 (5 bases). The source material was blood, either unsorted or a sorted T cell fraction (not recorded which). CDR3 protein: CASSFWPEGQETQYF. The CDR3 bases are TGTGCCAGCAGTTTCTGGCCCGAGGGCCAAGAGACCCAGTACTTC.